Here is one T cell receptor (beta chain) with its context. V was clipped by 3 bases and J by 5 bases, with 9 bases between them. CDR1 SGHDT and CDR2 YYEEEE come from the germline V gene. This CDR3 contains 13 residues. TCRdb reanalysed the reads using MiXCR and keeps one entry per CDR3 protein. Altogether 680,000 or so distinct CDR3 sequences are present, 35% to 45% being singletons, with the ten largest covering 2.8%. This specimen belongs to a study of T cell repertoires in cytomegalovirus infection. Material for sequencing was PBMCs. This clonotype originated in a human donor in good health (CMV status not recorded). Some clones in this sample may be carry-over from other donors' samples. The chain joins TRBV5-6 to TRBJ2-1; D remains ambiguous. This CDR3 reads CASSSSPNNEQFF. CDR3 nucleotide sequence: TGTGCCAGCAGCTCCTCCCCCAACAATGAGCAGTTCTTC.